This T cell receptor (beta chain) was recovered during a study of cytomegalovirus exposure and HLA in healthy donors. Study-wide results and caveats: 87-base-pair reads could not separate some V segments, including TRBV6-2 and TRBV6-3. In an earlier analysis, most TCR beta V segments were productive about 87% or about 30% of the time.

Germline CDR1 and CDR2: SGHTA and FQGNSA. CDR3 length equals 14 residues. Trimming took 0 bases from V and 4 from J, leaving 10 bases between them. Comments on this clone: Antigen unknown.

The PCR used 60 Vbeta and 13 Jbeta primers. Generated by immunoSEQ multiplex PCR, the TCRdb table keeps only in-frame clones and is missing some. The table includes 95,000 to 100,000 clones, 65% to 80% detected once. The sequence was collected from a woman between 40 and 50 years old in good health and CMV-seronegative. The chain recombines TRBV7-2 with TRBJ2-7, with unresolved D. Input material: PBMCs. The CDR3 region is CASSLALTPYEQYF. The CDR3 nucleotides are TGTGCCAGCAGCTTAGCACTAACACCTTACGAGCAGTACTTC.